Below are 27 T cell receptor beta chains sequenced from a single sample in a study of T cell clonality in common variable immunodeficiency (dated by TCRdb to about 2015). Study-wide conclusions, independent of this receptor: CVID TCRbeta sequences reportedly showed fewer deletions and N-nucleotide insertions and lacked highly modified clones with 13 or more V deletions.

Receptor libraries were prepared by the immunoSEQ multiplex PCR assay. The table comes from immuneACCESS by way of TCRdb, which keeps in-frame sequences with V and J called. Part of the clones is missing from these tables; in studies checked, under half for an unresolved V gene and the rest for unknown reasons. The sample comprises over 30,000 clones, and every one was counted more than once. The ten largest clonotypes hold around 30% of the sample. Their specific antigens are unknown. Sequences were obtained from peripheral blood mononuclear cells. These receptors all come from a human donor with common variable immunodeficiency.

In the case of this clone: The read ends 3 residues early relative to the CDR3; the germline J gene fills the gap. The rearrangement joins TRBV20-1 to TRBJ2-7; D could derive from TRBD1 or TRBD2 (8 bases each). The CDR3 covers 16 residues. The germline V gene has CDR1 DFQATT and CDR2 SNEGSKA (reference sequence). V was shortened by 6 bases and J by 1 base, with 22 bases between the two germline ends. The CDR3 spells CSAGQGLSGRSYEQYF. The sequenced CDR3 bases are TGCAGTGCCGGACAGGGCTTAAGCGGGAGATCCTACGAG.

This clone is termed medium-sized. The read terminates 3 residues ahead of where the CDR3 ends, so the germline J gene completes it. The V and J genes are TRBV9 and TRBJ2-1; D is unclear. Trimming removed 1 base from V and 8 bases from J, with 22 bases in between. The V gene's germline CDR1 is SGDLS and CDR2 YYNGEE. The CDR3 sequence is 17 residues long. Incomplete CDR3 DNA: TGTGCCAGCAGCGTAACGACTCGAGTCACGAAGGTCGATGAG. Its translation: CASSVTTRVTKVDE. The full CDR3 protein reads CASSVTTRVTKVDEQFF.

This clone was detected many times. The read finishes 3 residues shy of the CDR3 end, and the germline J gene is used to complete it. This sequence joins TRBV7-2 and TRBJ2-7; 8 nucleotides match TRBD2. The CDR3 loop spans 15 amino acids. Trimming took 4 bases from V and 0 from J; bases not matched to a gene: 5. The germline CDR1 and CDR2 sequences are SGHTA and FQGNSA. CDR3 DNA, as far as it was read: TGTGCCAGCAGCTCGTCTAGCGGGCTCTCCTACGAG. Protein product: CASSSSSGLSYE. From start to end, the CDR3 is CASSSSSGLSYEQYF.

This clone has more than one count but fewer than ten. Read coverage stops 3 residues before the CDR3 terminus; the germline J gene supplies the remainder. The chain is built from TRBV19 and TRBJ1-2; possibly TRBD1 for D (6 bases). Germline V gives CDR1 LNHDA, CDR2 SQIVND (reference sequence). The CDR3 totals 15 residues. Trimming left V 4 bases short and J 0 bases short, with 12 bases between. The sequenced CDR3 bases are TGTGCCAGTAGTACGACAGGCGCCGCTAACTATGGC. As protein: CASSTTGAANYG. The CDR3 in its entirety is CASSTTGAANYGYTF. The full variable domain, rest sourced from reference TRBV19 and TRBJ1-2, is DGGITQSPKYLFRKEGQNVTLSCEQNLNHDAMYWYRQDPGQGLRLIYYSQIVNDFQKGDIAEGYSVSREKKESFPLTVTSAQKNPTAFYLCASSTTGAANYGYTFGSGTRLTVV.

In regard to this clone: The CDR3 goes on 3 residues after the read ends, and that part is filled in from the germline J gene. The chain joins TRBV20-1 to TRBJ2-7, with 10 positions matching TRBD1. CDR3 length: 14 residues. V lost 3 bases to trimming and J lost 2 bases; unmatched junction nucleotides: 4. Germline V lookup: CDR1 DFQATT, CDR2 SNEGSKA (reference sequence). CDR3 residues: CSASVGTGAYEQYF. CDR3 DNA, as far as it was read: TGCAGTGCTAGTGTCGGGACAGGGGCCTACGAG.

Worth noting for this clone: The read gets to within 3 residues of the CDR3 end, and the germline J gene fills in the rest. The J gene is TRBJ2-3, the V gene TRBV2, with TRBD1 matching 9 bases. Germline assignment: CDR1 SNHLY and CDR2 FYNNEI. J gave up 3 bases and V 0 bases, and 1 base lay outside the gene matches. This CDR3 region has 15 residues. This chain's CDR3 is CASSEADRGTDTQYF. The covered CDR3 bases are TGTGCCAGCAGTGAAGCGGACAGGGGAACAGATACG.

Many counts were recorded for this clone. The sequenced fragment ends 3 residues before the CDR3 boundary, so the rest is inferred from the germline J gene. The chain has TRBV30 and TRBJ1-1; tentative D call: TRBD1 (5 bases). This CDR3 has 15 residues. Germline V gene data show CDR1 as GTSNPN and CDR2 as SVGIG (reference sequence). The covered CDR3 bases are TGTGCCTGGAGTATCAGGGCACGGGATGTGCTCGAA. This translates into CAWSIRARDVLE. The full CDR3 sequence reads CAWSIRARDVLEAFF.

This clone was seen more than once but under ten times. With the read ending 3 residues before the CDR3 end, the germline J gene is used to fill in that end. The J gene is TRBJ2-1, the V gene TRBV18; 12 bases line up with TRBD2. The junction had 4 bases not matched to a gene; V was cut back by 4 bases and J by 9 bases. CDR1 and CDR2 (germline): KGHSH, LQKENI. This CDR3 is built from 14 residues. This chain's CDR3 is CASSRGLAGSEQFF. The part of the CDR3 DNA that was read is TGTGCCAGCTCACGTGGACTAGCGGGAAGTGAG.

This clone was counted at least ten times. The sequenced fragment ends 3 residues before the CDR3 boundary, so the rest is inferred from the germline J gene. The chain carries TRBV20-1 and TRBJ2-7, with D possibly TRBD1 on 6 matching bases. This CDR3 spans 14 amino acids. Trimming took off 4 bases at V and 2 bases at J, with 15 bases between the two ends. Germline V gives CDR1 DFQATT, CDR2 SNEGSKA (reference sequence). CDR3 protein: CSATQGRKPYEQYF. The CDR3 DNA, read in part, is TGCAGTGCTACCCAGGGGAGAAAGCCCTACGAG.

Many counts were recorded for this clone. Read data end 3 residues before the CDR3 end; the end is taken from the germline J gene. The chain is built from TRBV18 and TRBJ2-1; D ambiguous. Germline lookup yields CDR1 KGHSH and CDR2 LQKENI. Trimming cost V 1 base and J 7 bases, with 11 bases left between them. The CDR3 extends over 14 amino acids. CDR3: CASSPLGPKNEQFF. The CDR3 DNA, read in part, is TGTGCCAGCTCACCACTCGGTCCGAAAAATGAG.

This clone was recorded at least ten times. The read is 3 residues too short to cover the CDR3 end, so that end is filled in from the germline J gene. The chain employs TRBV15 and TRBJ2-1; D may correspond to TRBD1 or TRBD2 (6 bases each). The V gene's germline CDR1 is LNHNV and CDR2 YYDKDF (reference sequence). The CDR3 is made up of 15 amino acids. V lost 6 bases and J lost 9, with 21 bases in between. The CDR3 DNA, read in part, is TGTGCCACCAGTGGGGCGGGAAGGGGGTCGGGTGAG. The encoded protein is CATSGAGRGSGE. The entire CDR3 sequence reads CATSGAGRGSGEQFF.

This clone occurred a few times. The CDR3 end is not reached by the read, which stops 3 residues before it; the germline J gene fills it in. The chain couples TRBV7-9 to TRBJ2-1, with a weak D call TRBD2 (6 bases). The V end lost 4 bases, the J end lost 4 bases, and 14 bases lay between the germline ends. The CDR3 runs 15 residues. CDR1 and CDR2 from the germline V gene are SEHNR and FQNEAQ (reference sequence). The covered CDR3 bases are TGTGCCAGCAGCTCGACCCCGGCGGGGTACAATGAG. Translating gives CASSSTPAGYNE. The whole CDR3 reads CASSSTPAGYNEQFF.

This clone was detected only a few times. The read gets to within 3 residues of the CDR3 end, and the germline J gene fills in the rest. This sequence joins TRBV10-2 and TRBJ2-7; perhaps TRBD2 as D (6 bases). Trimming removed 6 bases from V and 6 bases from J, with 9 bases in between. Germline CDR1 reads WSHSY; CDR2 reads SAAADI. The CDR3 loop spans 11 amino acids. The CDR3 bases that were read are TGCGCCAGCAGGGAGGGCCCCGAG. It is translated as CASREGPE. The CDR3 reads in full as CASREGPEQYF.

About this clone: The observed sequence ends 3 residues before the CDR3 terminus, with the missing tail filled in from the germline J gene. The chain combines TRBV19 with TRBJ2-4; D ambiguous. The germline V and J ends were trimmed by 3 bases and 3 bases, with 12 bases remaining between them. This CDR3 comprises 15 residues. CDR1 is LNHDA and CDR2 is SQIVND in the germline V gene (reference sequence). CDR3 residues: CASSIGRVSKNIQYF. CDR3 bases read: TGTGCCAGTAGTATTGGAAGGGTTAGCAAAAACATT.

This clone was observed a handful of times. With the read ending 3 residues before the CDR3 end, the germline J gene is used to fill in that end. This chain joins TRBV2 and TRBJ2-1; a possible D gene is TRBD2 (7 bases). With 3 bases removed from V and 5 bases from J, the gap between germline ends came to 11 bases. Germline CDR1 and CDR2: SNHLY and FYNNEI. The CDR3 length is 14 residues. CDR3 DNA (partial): TGTGCCAGCAGTGAGCGGGGGCGGAACAATGAG. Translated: CASSERGRNNE. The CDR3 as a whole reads CASSERGRNNEQFF.

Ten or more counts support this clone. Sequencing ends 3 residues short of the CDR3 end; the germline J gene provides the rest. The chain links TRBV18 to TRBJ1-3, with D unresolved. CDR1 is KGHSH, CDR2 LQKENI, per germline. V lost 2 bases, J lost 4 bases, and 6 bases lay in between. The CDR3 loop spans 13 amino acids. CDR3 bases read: TGTGCCAGCTCACCAGAACAGGGAAACACC. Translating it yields CASSPEQGNT. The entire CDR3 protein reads CASSPEQGNTIYF.

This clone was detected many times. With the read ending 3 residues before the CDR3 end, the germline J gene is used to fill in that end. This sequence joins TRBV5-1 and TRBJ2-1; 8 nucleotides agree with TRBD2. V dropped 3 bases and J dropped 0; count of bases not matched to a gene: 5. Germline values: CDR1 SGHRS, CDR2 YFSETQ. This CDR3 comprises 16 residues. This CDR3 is CASSYTSGHSYNEQFF. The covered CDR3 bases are TGCGCCAGCAGCTACACTAGCGGTCACTCCTACAATGAG.

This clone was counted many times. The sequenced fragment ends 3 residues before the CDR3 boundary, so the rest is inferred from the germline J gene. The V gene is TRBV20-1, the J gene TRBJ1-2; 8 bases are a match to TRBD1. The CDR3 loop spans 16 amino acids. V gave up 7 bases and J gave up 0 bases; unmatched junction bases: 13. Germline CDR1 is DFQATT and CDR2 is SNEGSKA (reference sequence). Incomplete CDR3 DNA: TGCAGTGTGAGGGGGACAGGAGCTGACACTAACTATGGC. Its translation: CSVRGTGADTNYG. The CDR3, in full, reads CSVRGTGADTNYGYTF.

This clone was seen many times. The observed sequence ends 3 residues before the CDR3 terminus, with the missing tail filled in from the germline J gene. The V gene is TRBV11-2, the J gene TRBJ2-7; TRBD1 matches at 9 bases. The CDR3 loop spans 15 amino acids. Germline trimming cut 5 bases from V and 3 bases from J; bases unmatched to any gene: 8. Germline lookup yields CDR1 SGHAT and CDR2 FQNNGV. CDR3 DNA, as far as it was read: TGTGCCAGCAGCCGGCTGACAGGGGGTCTCTACGAG. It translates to CASSRLTGGLYE. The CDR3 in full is CASSRLTGGLYEQYF.

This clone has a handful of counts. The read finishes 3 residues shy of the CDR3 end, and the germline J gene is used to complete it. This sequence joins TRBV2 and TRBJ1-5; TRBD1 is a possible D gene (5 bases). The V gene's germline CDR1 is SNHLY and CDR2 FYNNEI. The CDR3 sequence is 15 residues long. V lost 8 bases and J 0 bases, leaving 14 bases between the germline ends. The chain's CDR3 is CASLQGAYSNQPQHF. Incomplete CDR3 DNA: TGTGCCAGCCTACAAGGGGCTTATAGCAATCAGCCC.

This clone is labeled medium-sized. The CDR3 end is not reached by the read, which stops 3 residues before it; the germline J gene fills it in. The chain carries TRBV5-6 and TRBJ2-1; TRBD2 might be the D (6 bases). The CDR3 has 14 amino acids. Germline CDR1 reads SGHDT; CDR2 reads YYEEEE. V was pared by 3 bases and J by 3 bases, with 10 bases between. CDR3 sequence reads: CASSWPGVYNEQFF. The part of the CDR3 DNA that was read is TGTGCCAGCAGCTGGCCGGGGGTCTACAATGAG. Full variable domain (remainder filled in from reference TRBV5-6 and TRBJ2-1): DAGVTQSPTHLIKTRGQQVTLRCSPKSGHDTVSWYQQALGQGPQFIFQYYEEEERQRGNFPDRFSGHQFPNYSSELNVNALLLGDSALYLCASSWPGVYNEQFFGPGTRLTVL.

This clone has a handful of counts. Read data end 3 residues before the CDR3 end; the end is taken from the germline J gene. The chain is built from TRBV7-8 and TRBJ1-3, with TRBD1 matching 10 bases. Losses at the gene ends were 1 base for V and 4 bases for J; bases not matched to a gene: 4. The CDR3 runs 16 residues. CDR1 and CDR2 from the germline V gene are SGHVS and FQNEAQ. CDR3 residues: CASSLGQGALGNTIYF. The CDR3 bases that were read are TGTGCCAGCAGCTTAGGACAGGGGGCTTTGGGAAACACC.

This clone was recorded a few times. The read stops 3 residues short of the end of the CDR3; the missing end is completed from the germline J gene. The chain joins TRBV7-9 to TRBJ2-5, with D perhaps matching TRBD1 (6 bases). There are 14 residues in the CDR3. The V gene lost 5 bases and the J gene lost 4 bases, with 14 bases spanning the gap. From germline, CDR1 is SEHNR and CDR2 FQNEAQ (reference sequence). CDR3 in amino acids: CASSPQVGGETQYF. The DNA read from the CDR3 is TGTGCCAGCAGCCCCCAAGTAGGGGGAGAGACC.

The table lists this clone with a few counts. CDR3: CASSFGNNSPLHF. The sequenced CDR3 bases are TGTGCCAGCAGCTTTGGCAATAATTCACCC. The chain combines TRBV5-6 with TRBJ1-6; the D is unclear. The CDR3 is cut off 3 residues early in the read; its end comes from the germline J gene. V lost 2 bases, J lost 5 bases, and 5 bases lay in between. The CDR3 is made up of 13 amino acids. Germline lookup yields CDR1 SGHDT and CDR2 YYEEEE.

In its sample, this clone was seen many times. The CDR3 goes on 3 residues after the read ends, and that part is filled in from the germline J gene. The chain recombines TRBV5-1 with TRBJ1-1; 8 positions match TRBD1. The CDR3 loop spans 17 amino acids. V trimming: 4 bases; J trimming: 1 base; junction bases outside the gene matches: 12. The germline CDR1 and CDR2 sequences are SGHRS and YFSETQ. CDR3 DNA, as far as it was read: TGCGCCAGCAGCCCTCTATTGACAGGGGATGGGAACACTGAA. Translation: CASSPLLTGDGNTE. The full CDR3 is CASSPLLTGDGNTEAFF.

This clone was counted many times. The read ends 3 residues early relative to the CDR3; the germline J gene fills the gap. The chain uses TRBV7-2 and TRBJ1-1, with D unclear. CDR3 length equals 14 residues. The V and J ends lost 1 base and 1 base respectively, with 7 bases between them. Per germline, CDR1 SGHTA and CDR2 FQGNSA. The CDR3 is CASSLVFRNTEAFF. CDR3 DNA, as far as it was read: TGTGCCAGCAGCTTAGTATTTAGGAACACTGAA.

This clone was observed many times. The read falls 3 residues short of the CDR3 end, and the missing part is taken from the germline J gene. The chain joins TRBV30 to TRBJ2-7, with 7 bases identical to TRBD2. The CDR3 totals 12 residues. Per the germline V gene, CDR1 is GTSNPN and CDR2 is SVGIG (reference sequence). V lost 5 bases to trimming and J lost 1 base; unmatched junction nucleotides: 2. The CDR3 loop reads CAWGGGSYEQYF. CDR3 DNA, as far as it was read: TGTGCCTGGGGCGGGGGATCCTACGAG.